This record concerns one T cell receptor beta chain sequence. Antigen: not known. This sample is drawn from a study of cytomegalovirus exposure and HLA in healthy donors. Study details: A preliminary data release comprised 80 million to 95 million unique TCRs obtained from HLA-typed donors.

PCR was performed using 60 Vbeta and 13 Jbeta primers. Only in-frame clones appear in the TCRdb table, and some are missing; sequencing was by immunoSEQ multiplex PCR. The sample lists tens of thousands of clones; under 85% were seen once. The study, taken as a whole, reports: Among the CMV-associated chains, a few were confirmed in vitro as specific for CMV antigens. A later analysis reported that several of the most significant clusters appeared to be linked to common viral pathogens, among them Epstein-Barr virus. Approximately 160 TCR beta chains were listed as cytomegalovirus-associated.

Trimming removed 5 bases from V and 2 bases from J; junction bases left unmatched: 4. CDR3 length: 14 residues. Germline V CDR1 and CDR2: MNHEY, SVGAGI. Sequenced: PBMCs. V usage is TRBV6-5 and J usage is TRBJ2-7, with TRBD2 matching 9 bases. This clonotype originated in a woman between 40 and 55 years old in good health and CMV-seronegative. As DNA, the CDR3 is TGTGCCAGCAGTCCTAGCGGGAAGACCTACGAGCAGTACTTC. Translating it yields CASSPSGKTYEQYF.